This T cell receptor beta chain was profiled in a study of beta chain features in type 1 diabetes. V dropped 0 bases and J dropped 3; count of bases not matched to a gene: 5. Germline V gene sequence: CDR1 SGDLS, CDR2 YYNGEE. This CDR3 is built from 15 residues. What was sequenced were expressed TCRB transcripts, since all of the isolated RNA had been reverse transcribed. Some clones are missing from TCRdb's copy, which holds only in-frame ones; the method was immunoSEQ multiplex PCR. This table holds roughly 140,000 clones, roughly 50% found once. This sequence joins TRBV9 and TRBJ2-7; 8 nucleotides line up with TRBD1. Sequencing input: Tregs from blood. This receptor was obtained from a man aged 18 to 30 in good health. CDR3 in amino acids: CASSVGQGLHYEQYF. The CDR3 DNA sequence: TGTGCCAGCAGCGTAGGACAGGGGCTACACTACGAGCAGTACTTC.